One sample yielded the 15 T cell receptor beta chains listed below, sequenced in a study of technical replicates of blood from four donors. Generated by immunoSEQ multiplex PCR, the TCRdb table keeps only in-frame clones and is missing some. Of 90,000 to 100,000 clones listed, approximately 94% are singletons. The sample taken for sequencing was T cells isolated from PBMCs. The receptors here all came from a human donor in good health.

This clone was found a few times. The J gene is TRBJ1-1, the V gene TRBV6-6; perhaps TRBD1 as D (5 bases). Trimming stripped 2 bases from V and 2 bases from J, with 6 bases between. The germline V gene has CDR1 MNHNY and CDR2 SVGAGI (reference sequence). This CDR3 has 13 residues. CDR3 coding DNA: TGTGCCAGCAGTTACCAGGGCAACACTGAAGCTTTCTTT. Amino acids: CASSYQGNTEAFF.

The chain joins TRBV5-6 to TRBJ2-5; TRBD2 is a possible D gene (6 bases). Per germline, CDR1 SGHDT and CDR2 YYEEEE. The CDR3 extends over 15 amino acids. With 4 bases removed from V and 5 bases from J, the gap between germline ends came to 18 bases. The CDR3 DNA sequence: TGTGCCAGCAGCCCGGGACTCACGGCGGGTGAGACCCAGTACTTC. Its protein is CASSPGLTAGETQYF.

The V gene is TRBV14, the J gene TRBJ2-7; 7 nucleotides line up with TRBD1. Germline lookup yields CDR1 SGHDN and CDR2 FVKESK. V was pared by 2 bases and J by 3 bases, with 4 bases of the junction left unmatched. This CDR3 has 14 residues. The CDR3 spells CASSQTGVNYEQYF. The CDR3 DNA is TGTGCCAGCAGCCAAACAGGGGTGAACTACGAGCAGTACTTC.

The J gene is TRBJ2-1, the V gene TRBV7-6; TRBD2 agrees at 16 bases. The V gene's germline CDR1 is SGHVS and CDR2 FNYEAQ. This CDR3 contains 17 residues. V dropped 4 bases and J dropped 10; count of bases not matched to a gene: 10. CDR3 in amino acids: CASSYRQGLAGGQEQFF. CDR3 DNA sequence: TGTGCCAGCAGCTACCGACAGGGACTAGCGGGAGGGCAAGAGCAGTTCTTC.

The V and J genes are TRBV5-8 and TRBJ1-2; no reliable D call. This CDR3 is built from 12 residues. Between the trimmed V and J ends, which lost 7 bases and 2 bases, there was a span of 9 bases. The germline V gene has CDR1 SGHTS and CDR2 YDEGEE. The CDR3 coding sequence is TGTGCCAGCGAGGAGTTAAACTATGGCTACACCTTC. Translating it yields CASEELNYGYTF.

The chain combines TRBV6-5 with TRBJ1-5; tentatively, D is TRBD1 (5 bases). V lost 8 bases to trimming and J lost 7 bases, with 15 bases between them. Germline loops: CDR1 MNHEY, CDR2 SVGAGI. This CDR3 comprises 13 residues. CDR3 coding DNA: TGTGCCAGCTCCTTCTTGGGGGGGCAGCCCCAGCATTTT. This gives the protein CASSFLGGQPQHF.

This rearrangement joins TRBV11-2 to TRBJ1-1; D is possibly TRBD1 (6 bases). The CDR3 sequence is 15 residues long. Trimming stripped 1 base from V and 0 bases from J, with 9 bases between. From germline, CDR1 is SGHAT and CDR2 FQNNGV. CDR3 region: CASSLVGDMNTEAFF. The CDR3 nucleotides are TGTGCCAGCAGCTTAGTTGGGGACATGAACACTGAAGCTTTCTTT.

CDR3 residues: CASSPRRGDTEAFF. CDR3 bases: TGTGCCAGCTCACCAAGGAGAGGAGACACTGAAGCTTTCTTT. The chain links TRBV18 to TRBJ1-1; no definite D call. V dropped 2 bases and J dropped 3 bases, with 10 bases sitting between them. The CDR3 loop spans 14 amino acids. Germline loops: CDR1 KGHSH, CDR2 LQKENI.

J is TRBJ1-5 and V is TRBV6-1, with no clear D. Germline V gene data show CDR1 as MNHNS and CDR2 as SASEGT. The length of the CDR3 is 14 residues. Trimming removed 0 bases at V and 5 bases at J, with 8 bases between. This CDR3 reads CASSEAVGYQPQHF. DNA for the CDR3: TGTGCCAGCAGTGAAGCCGTCGGTTATCAGCCCCAGCATTTT.

The chain couples TRBV5-1 to TRBJ1-6, with D unresolved. Trimming removed 4 bases from V and 9 bases from J, with 11 bases in between. Per germline, CDR1 SGHRS and CDR2 YFSETQ. The CDR3 totals 13 residues. Written as DNA, the CDR3 is TGCGCCAGCAGCCAAAACAGTGGTTCACCCCTCCACTTT. Translation gives CASSQNSGSPLHF.

V and J are TRBV9 and TRBJ2-3; 8 bases agree with TRBD2. This CDR3 has 18 residues. Trimming at V came to 1 base and at J to 2 bases, leaving 12 bases not matched to a gene. Germline V gene data show CDR1 as SGDLS and CDR2 as YYNGEE. The CDR3 nucleotides are TGTGCCAGCAGCGTAACTAGCGGTGGAGGGGGTTACACAGATACGCAGTATTTT. Translating it yields CASSVTSGGGGYTDTQYF.

This chain uses TRBV6-4 with TRBJ2-6; 11 positions match TRBD1. The germline CDR1 and CDR2 sequences are MRHNA and SNTAGT. This CDR3 is 16 amino acids long. Losses at the gene ends were 4 bases for V and 2 bases for J; bases not matched to a gene: 1. This CDR3 is CASSGTGGAGANVLTF. The DNA of the CDR3 is TGTGCCAGCAGTGGGACAGGGGGCGCTGGGGCCAACGTCCTGACTTTC.

The rearrangement joins TRBV7-9 to TRBJ2-7; unclear D gene. The germline V gene encodes CDR1 SEHNR and CDR2 FQNEAQ (reference sequence). The V and J ends lost 2 bases and 5 bases respectively, with 7 bases between them. The CDR3 is made up of 12 amino acids. The CDR3 reads CASSLLQNEQYF. The CDR3 coding sequence is TGTGCCAGCAGCTTATTACAGAACGAGCAGTACTTC.

CDR3 amino acids: CASSLYVDSPSNQPQHF. Written as DNA, the CDR3 is TGTGCCAGCTCACTGTATGTGGACAGCCCTAGCAATCAGCCCCAGCATTTT. The chain employs TRBV18 and TRBJ1-5; possible D gene TRBD1, 6 bases. The germline V gene encodes CDR1 KGHSH and CDR2 LQKENI. V was clipped by 4 bases and J by 0 bases, with 16 bases between them. This CDR3 is built from 17 residues.

V usage is TRBV25-1 and J usage is TRBJ1-4; no reliable D call. In germline, CDR1 is MGHDK, CDR2 SYGVNS. The V end lost 0 bases, the J end lost 0 bases, and 14 bases lay between the germline ends. The CDR3 loop spans 18 amino acids. The CDR3 DNA sequence: TGTGCCAGCAGTGAATATCCCGGATGGAGTGCAACTAATGAAAAACTGTTTTTT. This codes for CASSEYPGWSATNEKLFF.